This TCR beta chain is drawn from a study of OX40 agonist ivuxolimab in advanced cancers. Study overall: Patients received intravenous ivuxolimab every 2 weeks at 0.01 to 10 mg/kg. Broader study findings: On average, CD8+ T cells showed a greater number of expanded clones than CD4+. The CD4+ and CD8+ T cells in the blood had expanded clonally by week 6 at 0.1 to 3.0 mg/kg.

Details on this clone: The antigen remains unidentified.

CDR3 size: 14 residues. Germline-derived CDR1 and CDR2 are KGHSH and LQKENI. Trimming removed 4 bases at V and 1 base at J, with 10 bases between. Libraries were prepared by immunoSEQ multiplex PCR; TCRdb keeps only in-frame clonotypes and omits some of them. The top ten clones hold roughly 0.61% of a sample with approximately 80,000 clones, over 75% of them seen once. The clonotype comes from an adult with an advanced solid tumor such as melanoma, head and neck, liver or kidney cancer. The sample was CD4+ or CD8+ T cells sorted from blood, taken in a trial of the OX40 agonist ivuxolimab. The chain couples TRBV18 to TRBJ1-2; D is undetermined. CDR3 sequence: CASSQTQSNYGYTF. For the CDR3, the DNA is TGTGCCAGCTCACAGACACAGAGTAACTATGGCTACACCTTC. Full variable domain (remainder filled in from reference TRBV18 and TRBJ1-2): NAGVMQNPRHLVRRRGQEARLRCSPMKGHSHVYWYRQLPEEGLKFMVYLQKENIIDESGMPKERFSAEFPKEGPSILRIQQVVRGDSAAYFCASSQTQSNYGYTFGSGTRLTVV.